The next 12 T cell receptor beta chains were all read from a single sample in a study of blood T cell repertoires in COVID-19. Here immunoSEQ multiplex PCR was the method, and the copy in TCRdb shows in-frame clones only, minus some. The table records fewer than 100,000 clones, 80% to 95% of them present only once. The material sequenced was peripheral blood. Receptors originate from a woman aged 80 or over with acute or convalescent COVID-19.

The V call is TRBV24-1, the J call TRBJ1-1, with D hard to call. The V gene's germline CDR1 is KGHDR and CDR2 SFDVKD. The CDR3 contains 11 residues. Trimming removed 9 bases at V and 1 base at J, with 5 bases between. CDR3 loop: CATQENTEAFF. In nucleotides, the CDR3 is TGTGCCACCCAGGAGAACACTGAAGCTTTCTTT.

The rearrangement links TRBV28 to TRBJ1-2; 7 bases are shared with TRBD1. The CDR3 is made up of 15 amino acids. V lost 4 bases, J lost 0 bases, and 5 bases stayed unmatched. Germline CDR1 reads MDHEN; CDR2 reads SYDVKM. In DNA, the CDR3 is TGTGCCAGCAGTTCAGGGGGATTGACTAACTATGGCTACACCTTC. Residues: CASSSGGLTNYGYTF.

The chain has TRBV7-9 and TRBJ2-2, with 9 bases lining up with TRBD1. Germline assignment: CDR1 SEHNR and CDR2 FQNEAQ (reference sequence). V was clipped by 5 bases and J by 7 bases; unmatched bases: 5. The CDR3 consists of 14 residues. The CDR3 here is CASSRGQGGGELFF. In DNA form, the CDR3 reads TGTGCCAGCAGCCGGGGACAGGGAGGCGGGGAGCTGTTTTTT.

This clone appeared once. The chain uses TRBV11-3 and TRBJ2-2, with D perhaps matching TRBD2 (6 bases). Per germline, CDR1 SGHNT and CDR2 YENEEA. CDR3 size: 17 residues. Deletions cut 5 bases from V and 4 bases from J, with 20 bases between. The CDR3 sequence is CASSPTGREELTGELFF. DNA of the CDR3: TGTGCCAGCAGCCCAACAGGCAGGGAGGAACTCACCGGGGAGCTGTTTTTT. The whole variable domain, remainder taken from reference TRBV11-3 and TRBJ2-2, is EAGVVQSPRYKIIEKKQPVAFWCNPISGHNTLYWYLQNLGQGPELLIRYENEEAVDDSQLPKDRFSAERLKGVDSTLKIQPAELGDSAVYLCASSPTGREELTGELFFGEGSRLTVL.

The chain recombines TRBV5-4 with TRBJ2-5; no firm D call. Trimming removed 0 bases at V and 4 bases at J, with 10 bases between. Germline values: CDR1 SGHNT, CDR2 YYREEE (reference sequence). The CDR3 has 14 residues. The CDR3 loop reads CASSLDSGVETQYF. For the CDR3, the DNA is TGTGCCAGCAGCTTGGATTCGGGTGTAGAGACCCAGTACTTC.

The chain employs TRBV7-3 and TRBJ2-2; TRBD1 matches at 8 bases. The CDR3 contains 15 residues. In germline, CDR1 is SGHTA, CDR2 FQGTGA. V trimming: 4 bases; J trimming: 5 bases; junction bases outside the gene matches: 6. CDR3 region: CASSWDRPGTGELFF. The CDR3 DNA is TGTGCCAGCAGCTGGGACAGGCCTGGGACCGGGGAGCTGTTTTTT. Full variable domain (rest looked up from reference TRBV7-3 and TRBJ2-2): GAGVSQTPSNKVTEKGKYVELRCDPISGHTALYWYRQSLGQGPEFLIYFQGTGAADDSGLPNDRFFAVRPEGSVSTLKIQRTERGDSAVYLCASSWDRPGTGELFFGEGSRLTVL.

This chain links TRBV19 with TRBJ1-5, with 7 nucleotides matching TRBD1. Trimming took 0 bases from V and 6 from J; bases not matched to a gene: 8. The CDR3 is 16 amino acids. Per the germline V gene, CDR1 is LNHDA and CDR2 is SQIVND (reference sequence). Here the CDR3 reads CASSIDGRGNLQPQHF. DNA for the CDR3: TGTGCCAGTAGTATAGATGGCAGGGGGAACCTTCAGCCCCAGCATTTT. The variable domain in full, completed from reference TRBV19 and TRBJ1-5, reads DGGITQSPKYLFRKEGQNVTLSCEQNLNHDAMYWYRQDPGQGLRLIYYSQIVNDFQKGDIAEGYSVSREKKESFPLTVTSAQKNPTAFYLCASSIDGRGNLQPQHFGDGTRLSIL.

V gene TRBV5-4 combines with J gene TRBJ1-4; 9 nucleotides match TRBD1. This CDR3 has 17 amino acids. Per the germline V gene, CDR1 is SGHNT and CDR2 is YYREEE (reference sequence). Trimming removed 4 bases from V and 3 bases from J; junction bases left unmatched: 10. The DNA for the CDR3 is TGTGCCAGCAGCCTGGGGACAGGGAGTCCGGCTAATGAAAAACTGTTTTTT. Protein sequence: CASSLGTGSPANEKLFF.

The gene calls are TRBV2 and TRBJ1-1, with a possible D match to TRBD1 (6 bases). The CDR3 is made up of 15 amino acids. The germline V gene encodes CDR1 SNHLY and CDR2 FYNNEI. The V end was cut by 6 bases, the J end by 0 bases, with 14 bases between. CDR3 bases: TGTGCCAGCAGGAAGGGGGAGTTCATGAACACTGAAGCTTTCTTT. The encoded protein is CASRKGEFMNTEAFF.

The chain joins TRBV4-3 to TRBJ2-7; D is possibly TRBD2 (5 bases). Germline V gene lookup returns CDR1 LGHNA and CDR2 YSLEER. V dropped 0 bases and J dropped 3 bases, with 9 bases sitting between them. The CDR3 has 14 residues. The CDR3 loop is CASSQDWRNYEQYF. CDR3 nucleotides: TGCGCCAGCAGCCAAGATTGGAGGAACTACGAGCAGTACTTC.

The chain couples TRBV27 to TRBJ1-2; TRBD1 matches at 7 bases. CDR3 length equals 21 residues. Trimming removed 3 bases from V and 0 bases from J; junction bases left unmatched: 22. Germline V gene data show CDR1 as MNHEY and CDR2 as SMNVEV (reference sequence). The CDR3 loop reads CASSLARGRFRSGGSNYGYTF. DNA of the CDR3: TGTGCCAGCAGTTTGGCGAGGGGGCGTTTTCGGTCGGGTGGATCTAACTATGGCTACACCTTC.

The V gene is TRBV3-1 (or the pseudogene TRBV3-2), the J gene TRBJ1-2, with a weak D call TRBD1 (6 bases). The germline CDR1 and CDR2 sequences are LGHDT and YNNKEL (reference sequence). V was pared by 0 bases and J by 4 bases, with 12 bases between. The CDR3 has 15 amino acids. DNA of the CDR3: TGTGCCAGCAGCCAAGATTTTTGGGACACCTATGGCTACACCTTC. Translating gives CASSQDFWDTYGYTF.